This TCR beta chain was retrieved from a study of blood T cell repertoires in COVID-19. Turning to the study itself: The analysed material was cDNA or gDNA that came from T cells, B-cell-depleted T cells, or PBMCs.

Each participant's cohort was designated according to participant-reported clinical history. The assay was immunoSEQ multiplex PCR, and TCRdb's table has in-frame clones only and misses some. The table lists about 140,000 clones, almost 85% of them singletons. The receptor was isolated from a woman aged 50 to 60 with acute COVID-19. The sequencing input was PBMCs or T cells enriched from blood (not recorded which).

The CDR3 DNA follows: TGTGCCAGCTCACCATCTAGCGGCTACGAGCAGTACTTC. It codes for CASSPSSGYEQYF. This chain connects TRBV18 to TRBJ2-7; TRBD2 agrees at 7 bases. The germline V gene encodes CDR1 KGHSH and CDR2 LQKENI. The CDR3 loop spans 13 amino acids. V shed 2 bases, J shed 3 bases, and the junction held 1 base outside the gene matches.